The 21 T cell receptor beta chains below were found in one sample sequenced in a study of blood T cell repertoires in COVID-19. The table came from immunoSEQ multiplex PCR; TCRdb's copy has only in-frame clones and leaves some out. The profile shows 340,000 or so clones, roughly 84% of them singletons. Sequenced material: peripheral blood. All receptors come from a man aged 45-60 years with active or convalescent COVID-19.

CDR3 loop: CASSSQGHTEAFF. DNA for the CDR3: TGCGCCAGCAGCTCACAGGGTCACACTGAAGCTTTCTTT. This chain connects TRBV5-1 to TRBJ1-1; tentative D call: TRBD1 (6 bases). V lost 3 bases and J 3 bases, leaving 9 bases between the germline ends. The CDR3 has 13 amino acids. The V gene's germline CDR1 is SGHRS and CDR2 YFSETQ.

The count of this clone is one. The chain carries TRBV12-3 or TRBV12-4 and TRBJ1-4, with 9 bases matching TRBD1. After removal of 5 bases from V and 15 bases from J, the junction contained 10 bases not matched to a gene. This CDR3 contains 13 residues. The CDR3 region is CASSPTGTGKLFF. The DNA of the CDR3 is TGTGCCAGCAGTCCAACCGGGACAGGGAAATTGTTTTTT.

The chain uses TRBV4-3 and TRBJ2-2; 11 positions agree with TRBD1. This CDR3 is 14 amino acids long. Germline-derived CDR1 and CDR2 are LGHNA and YSLEER. V lost 5 bases to trimming and J lost 6 bases; unmatched junction nucleotides: 2. The CDR3, as DNA: TGCGCCAGCAGCTCGGGACAGGGGGCCGGGGAGCTGTTTTTT. Its translation: CASSSGQGAGELFF.

The CDR3, as DNA: TGTGCCAGCAGCCTCTCCTCTAGCGGGGGTCCTTCCTACAATGAGCAGTTCTTC. Protein: CASSLSSSGGPSYNEQFF. The rearrangement links TRBV7-3 to TRBJ2-1, with 10 bases fitting TRBD2. The germline V gene encodes CDR1 SGHTA and CDR2 FQGTGA. CDR3 length equals 18 residues. Losses at the gene ends were 5 bases for V and 1 base for J; bases not matched to a gene: 11.

This chain connects TRBV7-2 to TRBJ1-4; D not resolved. Germline loops: CDR1 SGHTA, CDR2 FQGNSA. Trimming removed 5 bases at V and 6 bases at J, with 16 bases between. The CDR3 loop spans 15 amino acids. The CDR3, as DNA: TGTGCCAGCAGCCGCGCCCAGTGGGCTGATGAAAAACTGTTTTTT. The encoded protein is CASSRAQWADEKLFF.

V gene TRBV4-1 combines with J gene TRBJ2-5, with 10 bases lining up with TRBD1. This CDR3 region has 16 residues. The ends lost 0 bases at V and 7 bases at J; junction bases unmatched: 8. Germline V gene data show CDR1 as MGHRA and CDR2 as YSYEKL. CDR3 sequence (DNA): TGCGCCAGCAGCCAAGATTGGGACAGGGGCAGGGGGACCCAGTACTTC. It specifies CASSQDWDRGRGTQYF.

The CDR3 region is CASRPGTGDTGELFF. The CDR3 DNA sequence: TGCGCCAGCAGACCCGGGACAGGGGACACCGGGGAGCTGTTTTTT. The chain is built from TRBV10-1 and TRBJ2-2, with 10 bases fitting TRBD1. Germline loops: CDR1 WNHNN, CDR2 SYGVQD (reference sequence). This CDR3 has 15 amino acids. The V gene end was trimmed by 6 bases and the J gene end by 3 bases; junction bases not matched to a gene: 4.

This rearrangement joins TRBV19 to TRBJ1-1; D may be TRBD1 (5 bases). Trimming shortened V by 6 bases and J by 4 bases, and 18 bases separated the two germline ends. The germline CDR1 and CDR2 sequences are LNHDA and SQIVND (reference sequence). CDR3 size: 15 residues. DNA of the CDR3: TGTGCCAGTAGCCCCTTAGGGGCGCGTAGCACTGAAGCTTTCTTT. Residues: CASSPLGARSTEAFF.

The count of this clone is one. The chain couples TRBV4-1 to TRBJ1-6; TRBD1 is a possible D gene (5 bases). This CDR3 spans 15 amino acids. Germline V gives CDR1 MGHRA, CDR2 YSYEKL. The germline V and J ends were trimmed by 7 bases and 10 bases, with 20 bases remaining between them. CDR3 sequence: CASNGDGPGNSPLHF. CDR3 DNA: TGCGCCAGCAACGGTGATGGGCCAGGGAACTCACCCCTCCACTTT.

The genes are TRBV7-3 and TRBJ2-3, with D tentatively TRBD2 (7 bases). The V end was cut by 0 bases, the J end by 2 bases, with 15 bases between. CDR3 size: 17 residues. Germline loops: CDR1 SGHTA, CDR2 FQGTGA. CDR3 sequence (DNA): TGTGCCAGCAGCTTAACGTTAGGGGGGGAGGACACAGATACGCAGTATTTT. This encodes CASSLTLGGEDTDTQYF.

The V and J genes are TRBV7-8 and TRBJ2-1; 11 bases line up with TRBD2. CDR3 length equals 18 residues. Trimming removed 1 base from V and 4 bases from J; junction bases left unmatched: 9. Germline CDR1 reads SGHVS; CDR2 reads FQNEAQ. The CDR3: CASSLGRALAGVYNEQFF. CDR3 in DNA: TGTGCCAGCAGCTTAGGGCGAGCACTAGCGGGGGTATACAATGAGCAGTTCTTC.

The chain links TRBV18 to TRBJ1-3, with D possibly matching TRBD1 (6 bases). The V and J ends lost 4 bases and 5 bases respectively, with 24 bases between them. There are 18 residues in the CDR3. Germline CDR1 reads KGHSH; CDR2 reads LQKENI. CDR3 protein: CASSQTGPQGYPRNTIYF. The CDR3 coding sequence is TGTGCCAGCTCACAAACCGGCCCCCAGGGGTATCCTCGAAACACCATATATTTT.

The genes are TRBV19 and TRBJ1-5; 8 positions agree with TRBD1. V was pared by 9 bases and J by 6 bases, with 10 bases of the junction left unmatched. The CDR3 is 14 amino acids. In germline, CDR1 is LNHDA, CDR2 SQIVND (reference sequence). The CDR3 loop reads CASSQGQGGQPQHF. The CDR3 bases are TGTGCCAGCTCTCAAGGACAGGGCGGTCAGCCCCAGCATTTT.

This rearrangement joins TRBV7-2 to TRBJ2-3, with 8 nucleotides matching TRBD2. The germline CDR1 and CDR2 sequences are SGHTA and FQGNSA. The V segment lost 5 bases and the J segment 2 bases; nucleotides outside the gene matches: 6. The CDR3 is 15 amino acids. CDR3 sequence: CASSLPSGHTDTQYF. Written as DNA, the CDR3 is TGTGCCAGCAGCCTGCCTAGCGGGCACACAGATACGCAGTATTTT. Complete variable domain (other parts from reference TRBV7-2 and TRBJ2-3): GAGVSQSPSNKVTEKGKDVELRCDPISGHTALYWYRQSLGQGLEFLIYFQGNSAPDKSGLPSDRFSAERTGGSVSTLTIQRTQQEDSAVYLCASSLPSGHTDTQYFGPGTRLTVL.

On this clone: Other DNA sequences in this specimen translate into the identical CDR3. The V gene is TRBV7-9, the J gene TRBJ2-7, with D perhaps TRBD2 (5 bases). There are 11 residues in the CDR3. Germline loops: CDR1 SEHNR, CDR2 FQNEAQ (reference sequence). V was clipped by 5 bases and J by 4 bases, with 6 bases between them. CDR3 DNA: TGTGCCAGCAGCCGGGAATACGAGCAGTACTTC. It yields the protein CASSREYEQYF.

The CDR3 here is CASGASGARYGYTF. CDR3 nucleotide sequence: TGTGCTAGTGGTGCCTCAGGCGCCCGCTATGGCTACACCTTC. The V call is TRBV12-5, the J call TRBJ1-2; D gene ambiguous. Germline V gene sequence: CDR1 LGHNT, CDR2 FRNRAP. The CDR3 is made up of 14 amino acids. Trimming removed 5 bases from V and 4 bases from J, with 14 bases in between.

This clone showed up just a few times. Germline is not matched at one junction end, which may reflect a read error. This chain uses TRBV7-7 with TRBJ2-3; 7 bases align to TRBD2. Per the germline V gene, CDR1 is SSHAT and CDR2 is FNYEAQ (reference sequence). The CDR3 covers 14 residues. Written as DNA, the CDR3 is TGTGCTAGCAGCCAAGGACTAGGGAGCGATACGCAGTATTTT. It specifies CASSQGLGSDTQYF. Filled out from reference TRBV7-7 and TRBJ2-3, the complete variable domain reads GAGVSQSPRYKVTKRGQDVTLRCDPISSHATLYWYQQALGQGPEFLTYFNYEAQPDKSGLPSDRFSAERPEGSISTLTIQRTEQRDSAMYRCASSQGLGSDTQYFGPGTRLTVL.

The chain couples TRBV15 to TRBJ1-2; D is unresolved. Trimming left V 0 bases short and J 2 bases short, with 10 bases between. CDR3 length equals 15 residues. Germline values: CDR1 LNHNV, CDR2 YYDKDF (reference sequence). DNA of the CDR3: TGTGCCACCAGCAGAGATCGCGGGCGGAACTATGGCTACACCTTC. As protein: CATSRDRGRNYGYTF.

The chain has TRBV13 and TRBJ1-2; the match to TRBD1 covers 7 bases. Looked up from germline, CDR1 is PRHDT and CDR2 is FYEKMQ (reference sequence). CDR3 length equals 15 residues. V trimming: 5 bases; J trimming: 2 bases; junction bases outside the gene matches: 8. CDR3 sequence (DNA): TGTGCCAGCAGCCCTCGGACAGGCTTAAACTATGGCTACACCTTC. It yields the protein CASSPRTGLNYGYTF.

A few counts support this clone. V gene TRBV7-9 combines with J gene TRBJ2-5; no definite D call. The CDR3 is 13 amino acids. Germline V CDR1 and CDR2: SEHNR, FQNEAQ (reference sequence). V lost 5 bases to trimming and J lost 5 bases, with 12 bases between them. The CDR3 loop reads CASSPVGAETQYF. CDR3 in DNA: TGTGCCAGCAGCCCCGTCGGAGCTGAGACCCAGTACTTC. The full variable domain, in which reference TRBV7-9 and TRBJ2-5 provide the parts outside the CDR3, is DTGVSQNPRHKITKRGQNVTFRCDPISEHNRLYWYRQTLGQGPEFLTYFQNEAQLEKSRLLSDRFSAERPKGSFSTLEIQRTEQGDSAMYLCASSPVGAETQYFGPGTRLLVL.

V is TRBV7-9 and J is TRBJ2-5; 11 bases match TRBD1. Germline V gene lookup returns CDR1 SEHNR and CDR2 FQNEAQ (reference sequence). CDR3 length equals 14 residues. With V trimmed by 1 base and J by 5 bases, 0 bases remained unmatched. The DNA of the CDR3 is TGTGCCAGCAGCTTAGGGGACAGGGGGGAGACCCAGTACTTC. The encoded protein is CASSLGDRGETQYF.